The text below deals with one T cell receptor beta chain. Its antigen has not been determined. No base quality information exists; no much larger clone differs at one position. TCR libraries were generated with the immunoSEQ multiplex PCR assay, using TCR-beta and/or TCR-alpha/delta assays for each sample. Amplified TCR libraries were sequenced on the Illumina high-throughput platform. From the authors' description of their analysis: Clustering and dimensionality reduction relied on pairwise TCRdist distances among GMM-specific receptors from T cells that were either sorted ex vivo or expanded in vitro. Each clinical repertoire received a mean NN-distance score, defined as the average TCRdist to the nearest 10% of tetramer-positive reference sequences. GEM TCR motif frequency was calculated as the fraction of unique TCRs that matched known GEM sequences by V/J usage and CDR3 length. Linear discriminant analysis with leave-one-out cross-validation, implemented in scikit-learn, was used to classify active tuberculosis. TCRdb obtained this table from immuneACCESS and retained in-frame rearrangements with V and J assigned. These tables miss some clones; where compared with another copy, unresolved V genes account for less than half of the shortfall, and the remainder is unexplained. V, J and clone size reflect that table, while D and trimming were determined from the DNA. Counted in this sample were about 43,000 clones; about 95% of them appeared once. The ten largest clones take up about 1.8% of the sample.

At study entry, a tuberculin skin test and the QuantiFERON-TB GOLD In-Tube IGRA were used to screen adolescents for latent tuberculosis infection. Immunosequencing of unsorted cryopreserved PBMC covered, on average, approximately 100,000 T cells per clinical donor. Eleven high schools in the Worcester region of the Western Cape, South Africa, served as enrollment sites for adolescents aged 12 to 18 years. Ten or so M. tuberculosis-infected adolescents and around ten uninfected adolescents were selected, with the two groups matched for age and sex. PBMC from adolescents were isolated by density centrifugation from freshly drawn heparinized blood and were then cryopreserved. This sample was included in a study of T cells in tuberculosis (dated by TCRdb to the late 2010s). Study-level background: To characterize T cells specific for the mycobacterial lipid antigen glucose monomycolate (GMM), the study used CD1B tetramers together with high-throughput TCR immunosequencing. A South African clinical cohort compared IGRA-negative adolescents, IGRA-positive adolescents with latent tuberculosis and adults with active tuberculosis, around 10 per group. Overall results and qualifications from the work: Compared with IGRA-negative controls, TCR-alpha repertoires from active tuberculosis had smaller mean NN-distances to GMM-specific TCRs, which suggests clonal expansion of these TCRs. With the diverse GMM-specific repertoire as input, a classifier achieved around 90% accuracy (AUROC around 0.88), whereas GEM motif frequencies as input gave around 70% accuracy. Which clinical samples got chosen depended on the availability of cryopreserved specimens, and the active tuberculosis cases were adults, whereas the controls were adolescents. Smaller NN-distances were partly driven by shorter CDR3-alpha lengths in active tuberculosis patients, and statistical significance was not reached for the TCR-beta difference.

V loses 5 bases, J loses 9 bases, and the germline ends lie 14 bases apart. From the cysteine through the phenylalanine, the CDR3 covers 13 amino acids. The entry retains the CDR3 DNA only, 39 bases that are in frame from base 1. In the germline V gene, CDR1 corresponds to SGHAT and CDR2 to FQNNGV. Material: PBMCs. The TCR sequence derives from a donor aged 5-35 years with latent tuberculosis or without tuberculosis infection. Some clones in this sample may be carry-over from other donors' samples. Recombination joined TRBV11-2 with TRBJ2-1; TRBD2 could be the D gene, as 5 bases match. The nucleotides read TGTGCCAGCAGCCGAACGACGAGCGGTGAGCAGTTCTTC. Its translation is CASSRTTSGEQFF.